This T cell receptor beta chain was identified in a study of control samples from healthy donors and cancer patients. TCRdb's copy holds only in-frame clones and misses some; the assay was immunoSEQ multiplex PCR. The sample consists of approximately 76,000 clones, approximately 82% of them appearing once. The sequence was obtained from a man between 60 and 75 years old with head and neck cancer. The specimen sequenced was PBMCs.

The CDR3 spells CASSFWSAGKTEAFF. The CDR3 DNA sequence: TGTGCCAGCAGCTTCTGGTCAGCGGGAAAAACTGAAGCTTTCTTT. The rearrangement joins TRBV11-2 to TRBJ1-1; D unclear. CDR1 and CDR2 from the germline V gene are SGHAT and FQNNGV. V lost 3 bases to trimming and J lost 5 bases, with 16 bases between them. This CDR3 contains 15 residues.